Presented here are 21 T cell receptor beta chains from one specimen sequenced in a study of neurological immune-mediated disorders. Using its own MiXCR run on the 5' RACE reads, TCRdb lists one record per CDR3 protein. The table shows roughly 15,000 distinct CDR3 sequences, with roughly 3.2% occurring only once. The sample consisted of CD8+ T cells from blood. All receptors derive from a woman between 35 and 50 years old in good health.

This clonotype was detected many times. The V call is TRBV27, the J call TRBJ2-7; D may match TRBD1 or TRBD2 (5 bases each). The CDR3 loop spans 17 amino acids. Trimming took off 5 bases at V and 1 base at J, with 21 bases between the two ends. Germline V CDR1 and CDR2: MNHEY, SMNVEV (reference sequence). The CDR3 spells CASSPLPAGRGSYEQYF. In DNA, the CDR3 is TGTGCCAGCAGTCCCCTCCCCGCAGGGAGAGGGTCCTACGAGCAGTACTTC.

This clonotype was recorded at least ten times. The CDR3 coding sequence is TGTGCCAGCAGTTTCGCGGGTAGCGATGGGGCCAACGTCCTGACTTTC. Encoded protein: CASSFAGSDGANVLTF. V and J are TRBV28 and TRBJ2-6; D might be TRBD2 (5 bases). Germline CDR1 reads MDHEN; CDR2 reads SYDVKM. The CDR3 contains 16 residues. V was clipped by 3 bases and J by 3 bases, with 12 bases between them.

This clonotype was recorded at least ten times. The chain uses TRBV6-5 and TRBJ2-7; D perhaps matches TRBD2 (5 bases). V lost 5 bases to trimming and J lost 4 bases, with 12 bases between them. There are 13 residues in the CDR3. Per germline, CDR1 MNHEY and CDR2 SVGAGI. The CDR3 sequence: CASSNDGGYEQYF. In DNA, the CDR3 is TGTGCCAGCAGTAACGACGGAGGATACGAGCAGTACTTC.

This clonotype has ten or more counts. This chain links TRBV10-3 with TRBJ1-4; the D gene is possibly TRBD1 (5 bases). The ends were cut back, 6 bases at V and 6 bases at J, with 14 bases in the middle. CDR3 length: 14 amino acids. Germline values: CDR1 ENHRY, CDR2 SYGVKD. CDR3 amino acids: CAISSNGGHEKLFF. In nucleotides, the CDR3 is TGTGCCATCAGCTCTAATGGGGGTCATGAAAAACTGTTTTTT.

This clonotype has at least ten counts. The V gene is TRBV6-4, the J gene TRBJ2-2, with D maybe TRBD1 (6 bases). The CDR3 covers 14 residues. V was pared by 3 bases and J by 4 bases, with 9 bases between. Germline values: CDR1 MRHNA, CDR2 SNTAGT. CDR3 in amino acids: CASSEQGSTGELFF. The CDR3 bases are TGTGCCAGCAGTGAACAGGGTAGCACCGGGGAGCTGTTTTTT.

This clonotype was detected ten times or more. The chain has TRBV6-5 and TRBJ2-7, with 7 bases matching TRBD2. Germline assignment: CDR1 MNHEY and CDR2 SVGAGI. CDR3 size: 17 residues. V was pared by 6 bases and J by 3 bases, with 17 bases of the junction left unmatched. The CDR3 region has the DNA TGTGCCAGCAGCCTAAACAGCGGGGCCCAATTTTACTACGAGCAGTACTTC. This encodes CASSLNSGAQFYYEQYF.

This clonotype was detected ten times or more. The chain couples TRBV15 to TRBJ2-2; the D is unclear. V lost 4 bases and J lost 2, with 11 bases in between. The CDR3 has 15 residues. In germline, CDR1 is LNHNV, CDR2 YYDKDF (reference sequence). Here the CDR3 reads CATSKGRINTGELFF. In nucleotides, the CDR3 is TGTGCCACCAGCAAAGGACGGATAAACACCGGGGAGCTGTTTTTT.

The genes are TRBV6-2 or TRBV6-3 and TRBJ2-3; no firm D call. The V gene's germline CDR1 is MNHEY and CDR2 SVGEGT. Trimming pared 2 bases from V and 2 bases from J, leaving 8 bases between. The CDR3 runs 14 residues. The CDR3 DNA reads TGTGCCAGCAGTTACGGTAGTGACACAGATACGCAGTATTTT. Amino acid sequence: CASSYGSDTDTQYF.

This clonotype was recorded many times. The chain has TRBV6-5 and TRBJ2-3, with TRBD2 as a possible D gene (5 bases). The CDR3 extends over 15 amino acids. The V end was cut by 2 bases, the J end by 0 bases, with 9 bases between. Germline CDR1 and CDR2: MNHEY and SVGAGI. CDR3 nucleotide sequence: TGTGCCAGCAGTTACCGGGCGGGTAGCACAGATACGCAGTATTTT. This translates into CASSYRAGSTDTQYF.

This clonotype is medium-sized by share. The chain employs TRBV5-1 and TRBJ2-6; possible D gene TRBD1, 5 bases. The V gene's germline CDR1 is SGHRS and CDR2 YFSETQ. Deletions cut 1 base from V and 3 bases from J, with 11 bases between. The CDR3 is 16 amino acids. CDR3 DNA: TGCGCCAGCAGCTTGACAGGTTTGGTTGGGGCCAACGTCCTGACTTTC. Translated: CASSLTGLVGANVLTF.

This clonotype was seen ten or more times. The chain links TRBV27 to TRBJ2-1; either TRBD1 or TRBD2 may supply D (5 bases each). CDR1 is MNHEY and CDR2 is SMNVEV in the germline V gene (reference sequence). Trimming removed 5 bases from V and 8 bases from J, with 19 bases in between. The CDR3 is 15 amino acids. The CDR3 coding sequence is TGTGCCAGCAGTCCTGTCCTCGGGACCCCTTATGAGCAGTTCTTC. Protein product: CASSPVLGTPYEQFF.

Ten or more counts support this clonotype. The genes are TRBV7-9 and TRBJ2-3; D ambiguous. This CDR3 comprises 13 residues. Trimming removed 5 bases from V and 6 bases from J, with 12 bases in between. Germline CDR1 is SEHNR and CDR2 is FQNEAQ (reference sequence). For the CDR3, the DNA is TGTGCCAGCAGCCCTAACGCCCCTGATACGCAGTATTTT. It translates to CASSPNAPDTQYF. The complete variable domain, with remaining parts taken from reference TRBV7-9 and TRBJ2-3, reads DTGVSQNPRHKITKRGQNVTFRCDPISEHNRLYWYRQTLGQGPEFLTYFQNEAQLEKSRLLSDRFSAERPKGSFSTLEIQRTEQGDSAMYLCASSPNAPDTQYFGPGTRLTVL.

The sample holds many counts of this clonotype. CDR3 sequence: CSAPAGGQGIIQYF. The DNA of the CDR3 is TGCAGTGCTCCAGCAGGGGGACAGGGAATTATTCAGTACTTC. The chain uses TRBV20-1 and TRBJ2-4; 9 bases align to TRBD1. V gave up 5 bases and J gave up 10 bases; unmatched junction bases: 12. The CDR3 contains 14 residues. Looked up from germline, CDR1 is DFQATT and CDR2 is SNEGSKA (reference sequence).

This clonotype was found many times. This sequence joins TRBV20-1 and TRBJ2-3, with a weak D call TRBD1 (6 bases). V was pared by 5 bases and J by 1 base, with 25 bases between. There are 18 residues in the CDR3. Germline assignment: CDR1 DFQATT and CDR2 SNEGSKA (reference sequence). CDR3 region: CSAPEGTSFFSGTDTQYF. Written as DNA, the CDR3 is TGCAGTGCTCCAGAGGGGACATCGTTTTTCTCAGGCACAGATACGCAGTATTTT.

By its share, this clonotype is medium-sized. This chain joins TRBV20-1 and TRBJ1-5; 9 bases map to TRBD1. This CDR3 is built from 18 residues. In germline, CDR1 is DFQATT, CDR2 SNEGSKA (reference sequence). V lost 1 base and J lost 1; bases outside the gene matches: 11. CDR3 sequence reads: CSARGPGQGVQSNQPQHF. CDR3 nucleotide sequence: TGCAGTGCTAGAGGACCGGGACAGGGAGTCCAGAGCAATCAGCCCCAGCATTTT.

This clonotype was picked up many times. This rearrangement joins TRBV28 to TRBJ1-5, with no clear D. Trimming left V 1 base short and J 3 bases short, with 13 bases between. There are 16 residues in the CDR3. The germline gives CDR1 MDHEN, CDR2 SYDVKM. CDR3 DNA sequence: TGTGCCAGCAGTTTATCCTCGGGGAGGGACAATCAGCCCCAGCATTTT. Protein: CASSLSSGRDNQPQHF.

The chain employs TRBV21-1 and TRBJ1-5; the table's D call, TRBD1, was not checked against the DNA. TRBV21-1 counts as a pseudogene. The CDR3 is made up of 15 amino acids. DNA of the CDR3: TGTGTCAGCAGTAGCAGGGGGCAGGCGAATCAGCCCCAGCATTTT. Its protein product is CVSSSRGQANQPQHF.

This clonotype occurred many times. The CDR3 sequence is CSVEKGQPEAFF. CDR3 nucleotide sequence: TGCAGCGTTGAAAAGGGCCAGCCTGAAGCTTTCTTT. The rearrangement uses TRBV29-1 and TRBJ1-1; D uncertain. This CDR3 contains 12 residues. V lost 2 bases and J lost 6, with 10 bases in between. CDR1 SQVTM and CDR2 ANQGSEA come from the germline V gene.

This clonotype appeared many times. The J gene is TRBJ2-1, the V gene TRBV6-5, with D possibly being TRBD2 (6 bases). The CDR3 is 11 amino acids. Trimming pared 6 bases from V and 7 bases from J, leaving 7 bases between. CDR1 is MNHEY, CDR2 SVGAGI, per germline. CDR3 amino acids: CASRAGNEQFF. As DNA, the CDR3 is TGTGCCAGCAGGGCGGGAAATGAGCAGTTCTTC.

This clonotype was observed many times. The rearrangement joins TRBV20-1 to TRBJ2-5; 7 bases align to TRBD1. This CDR3 comprises 16 residues. Trimming took 6 bases from V and 2 from J; bases not matched to a gene: 15. CDR1 is DFQATT, CDR2 SNEGSKA, per germline (reference sequence). The CDR3 DNA follows: TGCAGTGCCGTAGCCCGGGACAGAGAATCTCAAGAGACCCAGTACTTC. Protein sequence: CSAVARDRESQETQYF.

This clonotype has ten or more counts. V usage is TRBV29-1 and J usage is TRBJ2-4; 10 nucleotides match TRBD1. After removal of 4 bases from V and 1 base from J, the junction contained 7 bases not matched to a gene. Germline CDR1 is SQVTM and CDR2 is ANQGSEA. This CDR3 contains 16 residues. DNA for the CDR3: TGCAGCGTTGTGAAAGGACAGGGGGTGGCCAAAAACATTCAGTACTTC. Its translation is CSVVKGQGVAKNIQYF.